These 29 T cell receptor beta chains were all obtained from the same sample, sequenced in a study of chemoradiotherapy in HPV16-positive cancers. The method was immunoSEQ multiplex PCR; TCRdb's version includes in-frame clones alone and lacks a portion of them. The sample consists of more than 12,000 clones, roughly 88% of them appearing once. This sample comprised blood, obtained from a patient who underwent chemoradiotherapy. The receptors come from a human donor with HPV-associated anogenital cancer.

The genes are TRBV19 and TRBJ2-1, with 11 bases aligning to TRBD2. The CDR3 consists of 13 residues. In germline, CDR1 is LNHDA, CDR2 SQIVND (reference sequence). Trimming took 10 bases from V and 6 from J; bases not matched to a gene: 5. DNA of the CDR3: TGTGCCACAGAACTAGCGGGGGTCAATGAGCAGTTCTTC. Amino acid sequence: CATELAGVNEQFF.

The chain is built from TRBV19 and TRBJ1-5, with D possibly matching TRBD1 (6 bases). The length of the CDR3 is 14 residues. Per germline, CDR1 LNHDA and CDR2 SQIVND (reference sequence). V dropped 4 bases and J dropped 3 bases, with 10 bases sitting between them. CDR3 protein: CASSTQGPNQPQHF. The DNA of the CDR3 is TGTGCCAGTAGTACACAGGGCCCCAATCAGCCCCAGCATTTT.

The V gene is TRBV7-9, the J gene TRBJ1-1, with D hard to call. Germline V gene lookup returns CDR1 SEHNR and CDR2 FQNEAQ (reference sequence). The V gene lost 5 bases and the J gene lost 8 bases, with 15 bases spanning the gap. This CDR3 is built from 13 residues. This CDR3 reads CASSRPTKMEAFF. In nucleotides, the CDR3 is TGTGCCAGCAGCCGCCCGACAAAGATGGAAGCTTTCTTT.

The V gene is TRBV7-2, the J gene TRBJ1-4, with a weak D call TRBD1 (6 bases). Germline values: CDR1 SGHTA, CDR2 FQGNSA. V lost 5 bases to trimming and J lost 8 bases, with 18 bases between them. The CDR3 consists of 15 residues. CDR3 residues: CASSHQGYRVEKLFF. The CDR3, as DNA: TGTGCCAGCAGCCACCAAGGGTACAGGGTAGAAAAACTGTTTTTT.

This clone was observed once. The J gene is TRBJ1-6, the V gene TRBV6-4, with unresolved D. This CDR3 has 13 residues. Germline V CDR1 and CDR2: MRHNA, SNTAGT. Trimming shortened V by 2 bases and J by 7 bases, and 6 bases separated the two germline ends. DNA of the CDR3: TGTGCCAGCAGTGACCTATCGAATTCACCCCTCCACTTT. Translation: CASSDLSNSPLHF.

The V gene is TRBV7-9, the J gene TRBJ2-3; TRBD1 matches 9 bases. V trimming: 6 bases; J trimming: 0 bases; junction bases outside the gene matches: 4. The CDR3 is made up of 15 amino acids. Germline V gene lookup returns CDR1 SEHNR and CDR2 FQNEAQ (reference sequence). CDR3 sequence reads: CASSPGTGSTDTQYF. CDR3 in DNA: TGTGCCAGCAGTCCCGGGACAGGGAGCACAGATACGCAGTATTTT.

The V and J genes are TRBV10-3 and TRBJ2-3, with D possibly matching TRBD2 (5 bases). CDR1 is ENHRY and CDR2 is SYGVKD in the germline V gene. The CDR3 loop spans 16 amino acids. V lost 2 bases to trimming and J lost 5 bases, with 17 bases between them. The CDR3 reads CAISEGPGIGEDTQYF. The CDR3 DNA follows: TGTGCCATCAGTGAGGGACCGGGCATCGGGGAAGATACGCAGTATTTT.

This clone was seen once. The CDR3: CASSVGSGNGNTIYF. Here the CDR3 DNA reads TGTGCCAGCAGCGTAGGCTCAGGGAACGGAAACACCATATATTTT. The gene calls are TRBV9 and TRBJ1-3; D might be TRBD1 (5 bases). This CDR3 spans 15 amino acids. Trimming cost V 0 bases and J 4 bases, with 11 bases left between them. Germline CDR1 and CDR2: SGDLS and YYNGEE.

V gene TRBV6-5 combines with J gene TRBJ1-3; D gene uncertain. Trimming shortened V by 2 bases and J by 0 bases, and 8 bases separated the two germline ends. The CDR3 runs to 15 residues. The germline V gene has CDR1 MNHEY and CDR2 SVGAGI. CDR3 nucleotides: TGTGCCAGCAGTTACGACACCCGCTCTGGAAACACCATATATTTT. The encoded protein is CASSYDTRSGNTIYF.

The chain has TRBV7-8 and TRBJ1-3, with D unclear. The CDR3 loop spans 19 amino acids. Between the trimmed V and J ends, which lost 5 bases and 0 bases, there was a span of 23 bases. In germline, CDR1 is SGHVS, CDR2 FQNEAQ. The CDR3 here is CASSTSTRPGSSSGNTIYF. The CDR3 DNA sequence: TGTGCCAGCAGCACTTCGACTAGACCGGGCTCGAGCTCTGGAAACACCATATATTTT. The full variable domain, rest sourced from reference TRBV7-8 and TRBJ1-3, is GAGVSQSPRYKVAKRGQDVALRCDPISGHVSLFWYQQALGQGPEFLTYFQNEAQLDKSGLPSDRFFAERPEGSVSTLKIQRTQQEDSAVYLCASSTSTRPGSSSGNTIYFGEGSWLTVV.

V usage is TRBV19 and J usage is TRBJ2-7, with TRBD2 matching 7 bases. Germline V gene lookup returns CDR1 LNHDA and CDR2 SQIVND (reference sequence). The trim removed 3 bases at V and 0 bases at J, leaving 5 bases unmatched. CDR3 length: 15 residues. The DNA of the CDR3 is TGTGCCAGTAGTATGGTGGCTAGCGGCTCCTACGAGCAGTACTTC. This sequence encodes CASSMVASGSYEQYF.

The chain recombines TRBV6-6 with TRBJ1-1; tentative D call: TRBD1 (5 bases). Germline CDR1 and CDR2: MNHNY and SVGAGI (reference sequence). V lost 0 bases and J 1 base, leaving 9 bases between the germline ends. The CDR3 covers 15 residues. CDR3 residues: CASSYSGRTNTEAFF. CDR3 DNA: TGTGCCAGCAGTTACTCGGGACGGACGAACACTGAAGCTTTCTTT.

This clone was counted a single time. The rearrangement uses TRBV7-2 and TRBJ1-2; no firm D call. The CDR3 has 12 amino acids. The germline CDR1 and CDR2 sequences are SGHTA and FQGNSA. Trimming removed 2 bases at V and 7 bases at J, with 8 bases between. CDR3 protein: CASSLRFSGYTF. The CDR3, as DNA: TGTGCCAGCAGCTTACGCTTTAGTGGCTACACCTTC.

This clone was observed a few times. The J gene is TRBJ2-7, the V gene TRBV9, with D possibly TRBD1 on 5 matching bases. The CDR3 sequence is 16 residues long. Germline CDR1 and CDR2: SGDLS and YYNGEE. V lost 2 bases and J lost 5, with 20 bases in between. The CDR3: CASSVGSGQRSHEQYF. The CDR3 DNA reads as TGTGCCAGCAGCGTCGGGTCAGGGCAAAGGAGCCACGAGCAGTACTTC.

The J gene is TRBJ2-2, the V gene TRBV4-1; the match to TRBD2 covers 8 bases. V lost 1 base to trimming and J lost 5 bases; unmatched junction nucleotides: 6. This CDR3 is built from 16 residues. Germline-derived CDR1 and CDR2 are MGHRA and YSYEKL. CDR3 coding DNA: TGCGCCAGCAGCCAAGGTGTTGGCGGGGGGACCGGGGAGCTGTTTTTT. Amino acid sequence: CASSQGVGGGTGELFF.

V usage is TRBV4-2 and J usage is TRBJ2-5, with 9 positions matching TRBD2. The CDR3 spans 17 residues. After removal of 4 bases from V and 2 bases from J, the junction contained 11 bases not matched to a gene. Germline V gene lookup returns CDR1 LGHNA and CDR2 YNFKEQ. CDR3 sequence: CASSRGNSGGLQETQYF. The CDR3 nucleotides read TGTGCCAGCAGCCGAGGAAATAGCGGGGGCCTTCAAGAGACCCAGTACTTC.

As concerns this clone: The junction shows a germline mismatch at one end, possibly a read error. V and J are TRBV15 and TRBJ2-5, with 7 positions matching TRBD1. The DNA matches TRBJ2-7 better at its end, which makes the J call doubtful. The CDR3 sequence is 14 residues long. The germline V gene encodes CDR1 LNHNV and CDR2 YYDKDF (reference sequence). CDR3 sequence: CATRRERQGYEQYF. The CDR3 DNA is TGTGCCACCAGGAGAGAGAGACAGGGTTACGAGCAGTACTTC.

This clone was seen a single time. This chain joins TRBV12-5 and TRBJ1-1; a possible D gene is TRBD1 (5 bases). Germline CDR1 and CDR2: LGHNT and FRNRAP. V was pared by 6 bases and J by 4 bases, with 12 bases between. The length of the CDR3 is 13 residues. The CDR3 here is CASGHGGGTEAFF. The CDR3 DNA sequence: TGTGCTAGTGGCCATGGGGGGGGCACTGAAGCTTTCTTT.

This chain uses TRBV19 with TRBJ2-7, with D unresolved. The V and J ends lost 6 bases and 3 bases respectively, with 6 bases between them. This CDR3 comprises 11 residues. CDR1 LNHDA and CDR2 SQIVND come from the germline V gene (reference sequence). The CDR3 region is CASSTNYEQYF. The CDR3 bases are TGTGCCAGTAGCACTAACTACGAGCAGTACTTC.

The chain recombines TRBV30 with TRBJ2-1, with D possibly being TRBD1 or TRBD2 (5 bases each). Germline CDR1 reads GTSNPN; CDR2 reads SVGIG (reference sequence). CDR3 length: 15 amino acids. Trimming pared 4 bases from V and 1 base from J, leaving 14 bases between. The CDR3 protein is CAWTSGPFSYNEQFF. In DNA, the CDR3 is TGTGCCTGGACTTCGGGGCCTTTTTCCTACAATGAGCAGTTCTTC.

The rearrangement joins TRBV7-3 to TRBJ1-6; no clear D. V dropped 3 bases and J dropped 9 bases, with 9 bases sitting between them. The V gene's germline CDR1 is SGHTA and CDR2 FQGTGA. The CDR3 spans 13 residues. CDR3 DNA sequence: TGTGCCAGCAGCTTCCTAACTGGTTCACCCCTCCACTTT. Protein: CASSFLTGSPLHF.

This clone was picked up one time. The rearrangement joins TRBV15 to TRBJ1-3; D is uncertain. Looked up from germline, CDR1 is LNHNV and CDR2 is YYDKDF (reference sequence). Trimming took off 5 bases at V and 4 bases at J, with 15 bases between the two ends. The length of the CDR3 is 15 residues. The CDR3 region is CATSGARAGGNTIYF. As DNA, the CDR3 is TGTGCCACCAGCGGAGCGCGCGCCGGCGGAAACACCATATATTTT. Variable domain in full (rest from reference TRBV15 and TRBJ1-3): DAMVIQNPRYQVTQFGKPVTLSCSQTLNHNVMYWYQQKSSQAPKLLFHYYDKDFNNEADTPDNFQSRRPNTSFCFLDIRSPGLGDTAMYLCATSGARAGGNTIYFGEGSWLTVV.

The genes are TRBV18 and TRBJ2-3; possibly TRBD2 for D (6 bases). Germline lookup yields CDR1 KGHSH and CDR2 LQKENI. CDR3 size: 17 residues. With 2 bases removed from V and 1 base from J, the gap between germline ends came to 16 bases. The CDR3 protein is CASSPGSAGRRTDTQYF. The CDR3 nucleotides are TGTGCCAGCTCACCAGGCTCGGCGGGGAGACGCACAGATACGCAGTATTTT.

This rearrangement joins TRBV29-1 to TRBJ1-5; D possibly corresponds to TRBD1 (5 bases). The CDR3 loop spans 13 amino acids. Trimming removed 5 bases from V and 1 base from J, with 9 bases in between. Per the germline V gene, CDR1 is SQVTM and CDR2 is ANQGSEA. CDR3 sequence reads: CSVYTGSNQPQHF. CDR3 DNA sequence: TGCAGCGTTTACACAGGAAGCAATCAGCCCCAGCATTTT.

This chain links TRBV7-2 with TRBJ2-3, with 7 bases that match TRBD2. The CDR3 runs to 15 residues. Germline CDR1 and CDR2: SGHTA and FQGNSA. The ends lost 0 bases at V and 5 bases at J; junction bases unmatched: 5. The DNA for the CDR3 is TGTGCCAGCAGCTTAGCGGGGGGGAGGGTAGATACGCAGTATTTT. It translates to CASSLAGGRVDTQYF.

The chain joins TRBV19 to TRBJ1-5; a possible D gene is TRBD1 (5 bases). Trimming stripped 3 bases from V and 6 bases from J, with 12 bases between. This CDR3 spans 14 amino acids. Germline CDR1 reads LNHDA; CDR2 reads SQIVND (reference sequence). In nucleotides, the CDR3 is TGTGCCAGTAGTATTACTCGGGGGGGTCAGCCCCAGCATTTT. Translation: CASSITRGGQPQHF. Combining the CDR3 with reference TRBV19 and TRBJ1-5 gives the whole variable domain DGGITQSPKYLFRKEGQNVTLSCEQNLNHDAMYWYRQDPGQGLRLIYYSQIVNDFQKGDIAEGYSVSREKKESFPLTVTSAQKNPTAFYLCASSITRGGQPQHFGDGTRLSIL.

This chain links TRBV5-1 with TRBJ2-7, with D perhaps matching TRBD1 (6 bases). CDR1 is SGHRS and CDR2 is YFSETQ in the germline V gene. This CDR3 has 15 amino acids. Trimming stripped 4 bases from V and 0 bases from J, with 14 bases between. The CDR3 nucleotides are TGCGCCAGCAGCATACAGGGATCGTTCTCCTACGAGCAGTACTTC. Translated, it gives CASSIQGSFSYEQYF.

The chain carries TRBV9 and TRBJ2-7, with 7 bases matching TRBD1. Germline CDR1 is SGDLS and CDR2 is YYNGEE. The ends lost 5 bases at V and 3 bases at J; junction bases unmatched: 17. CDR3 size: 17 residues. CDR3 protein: CASRGRLCPQGYYEQYF. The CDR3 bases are TGTGCCAGCAGAGGTAGGTTATGCCCACAGGGGTACTACGAGCAGTACTTC.

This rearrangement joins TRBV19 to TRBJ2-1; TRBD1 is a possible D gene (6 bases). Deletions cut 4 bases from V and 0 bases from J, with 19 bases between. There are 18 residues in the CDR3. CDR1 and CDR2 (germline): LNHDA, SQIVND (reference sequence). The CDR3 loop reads CASSRTPRGQSSYNEQFF. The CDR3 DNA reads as TGTGCCAGTAGTAGGACCCCACGAGGACAGAGCTCCTACAATGAGCAGTTCTTC. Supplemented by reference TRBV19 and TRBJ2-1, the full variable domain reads DGGITQSPKYLFRKEGQNVTLSCEQNLNHDAMYWYRQDPGQGLRLIYYSQIVNDFQKGDIAEGYSVSREKKESFPLTVTSAQKNPTAFYLCASSRTPRGQSSYNEQFFGPGTRLTVL.